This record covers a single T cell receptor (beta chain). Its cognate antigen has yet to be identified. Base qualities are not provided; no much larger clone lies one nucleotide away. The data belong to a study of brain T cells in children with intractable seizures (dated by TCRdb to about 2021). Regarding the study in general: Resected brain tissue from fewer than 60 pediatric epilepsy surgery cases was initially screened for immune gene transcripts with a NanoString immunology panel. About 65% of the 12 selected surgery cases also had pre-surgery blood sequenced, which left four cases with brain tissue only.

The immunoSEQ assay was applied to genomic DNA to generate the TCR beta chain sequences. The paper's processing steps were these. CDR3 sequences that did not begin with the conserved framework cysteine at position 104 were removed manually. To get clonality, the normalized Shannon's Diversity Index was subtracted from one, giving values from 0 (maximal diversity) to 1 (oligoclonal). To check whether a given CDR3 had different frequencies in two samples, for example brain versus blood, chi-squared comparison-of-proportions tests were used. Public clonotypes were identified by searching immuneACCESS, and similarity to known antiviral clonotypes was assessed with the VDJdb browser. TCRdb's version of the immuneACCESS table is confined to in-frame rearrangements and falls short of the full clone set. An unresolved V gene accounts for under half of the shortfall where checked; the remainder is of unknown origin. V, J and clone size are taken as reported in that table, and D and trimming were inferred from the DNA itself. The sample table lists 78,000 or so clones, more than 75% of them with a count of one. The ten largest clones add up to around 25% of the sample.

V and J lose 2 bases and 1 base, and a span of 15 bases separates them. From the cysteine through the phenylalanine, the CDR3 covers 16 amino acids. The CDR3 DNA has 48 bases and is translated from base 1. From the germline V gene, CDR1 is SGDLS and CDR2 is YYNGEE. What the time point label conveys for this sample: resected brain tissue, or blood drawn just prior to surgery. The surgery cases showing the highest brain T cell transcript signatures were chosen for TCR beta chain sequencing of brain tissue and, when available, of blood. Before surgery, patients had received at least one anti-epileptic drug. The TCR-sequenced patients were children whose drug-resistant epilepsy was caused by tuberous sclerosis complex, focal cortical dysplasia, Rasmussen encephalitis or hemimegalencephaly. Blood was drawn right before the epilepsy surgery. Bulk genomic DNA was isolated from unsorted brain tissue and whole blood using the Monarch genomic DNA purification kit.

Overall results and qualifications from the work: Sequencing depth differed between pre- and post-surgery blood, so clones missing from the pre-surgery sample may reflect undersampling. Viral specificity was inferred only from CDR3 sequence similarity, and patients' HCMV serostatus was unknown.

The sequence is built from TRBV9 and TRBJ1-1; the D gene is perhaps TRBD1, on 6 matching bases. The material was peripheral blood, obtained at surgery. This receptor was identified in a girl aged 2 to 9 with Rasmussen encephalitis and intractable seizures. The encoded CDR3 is CASSVGADRANTEAFF. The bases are TGTGCCAGCAGCGTTGGGGCGGACAGAGCGAACACTGAAGCTTTCTTT.